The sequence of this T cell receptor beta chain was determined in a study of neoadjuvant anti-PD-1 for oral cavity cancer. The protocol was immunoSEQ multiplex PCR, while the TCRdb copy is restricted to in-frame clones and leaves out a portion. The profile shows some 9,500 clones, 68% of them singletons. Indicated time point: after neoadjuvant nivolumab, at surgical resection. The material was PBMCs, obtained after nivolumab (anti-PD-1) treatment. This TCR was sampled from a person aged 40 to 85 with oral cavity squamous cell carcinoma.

The CDR3 reads CASSLLGTGDFSGANVLTF. The CDR3 nucleotides read TGTGCCAGCAGCCTATTAGGGACAGGGGATTTCTCTGGGGCCAACGTCCTGACTTTC. The V gene is TRBV7-8, the J gene TRBJ2-6; 10 bases agree with TRBD1. This CDR3 is 19 amino acids long. Germline V gives CDR1 SGHVS, CDR2 FQNEAQ. The junction had 10 bases not matched to a gene; V was cut back by 5 bases and J by 0 bases.